Sequencing of this T cell receptor (beta chain) was carried out in a study of monozygotic twins with inflammatory bowel disease. cDNA encoding TCRalpha and TCRbeta underwent two nested PCRs of approximately 17 and 9 cycles, each of which was followed by bead purification. Following a re-call of the 5' RACE reads, TCRdb has one entry per CDR3 protein and lacks DNA. This sample carries about 210,000 distinct CDR3 sequences, with approximately 1.6% going to the ten biggest clones. This sequence originates from a human donor with ulcerative colitis or Crohn's disease, or a healthy co-twin of an affected twin (not recorded which). The material sequenced was blood.

The CDR3 is CASSGQPNQPQHF. V and J are TRBV2 and TRBJ1-5; TCRdb gives TRBD1 as the D gene, but with no DNA this cannot be confirmed. Germline CDR1 SNHLY, CDR2 FYNNEI. There are 13 residues in the CDR3.